These 11 T cell receptor beta chains were all obtained from the same sample, sequenced in a study of blood T cells in healthy people across ages. A J-beta primer mix and a sample-barcoded 5' primer were used in a second PCR of about 7 to 11 cycles. Via MiXCR, TCRdb re-called the 5' RACE reads, giving one row per CDR3 protein. Here the sample spans just over 1 million distinct CDR3 sequences, 40% to 45% being singletons. What was sequenced was blood. The receptors come from a woman in her sixties in good health.

The J gene is TRBJ2-1, the V gene TRBV12-5, with 8 positions matching TRBD1. The CDR3 contains 16 residues. Germline V gene data show CDR1 as LGHNT and CDR2 as FRNRAP. V lost 2 bases and J lost 4; bases outside the gene matches: 7. DNA of the CDR3: TGTGCTAGTGGTTTGTCCCAGGACAGGGCGTACAATGAGCAGTTCTTC. The encoded protein is CASGLSQDRAYNEQFF.

The rearrangement links TRBV20-1 to TRBJ1-2; D may be TRBD1 (6 bases). Germline values: CDR1 DFQATT, CDR2 SNEGSKA (reference sequence). The germline V and J ends were trimmed by 0 bases and 6 bases, with 17 bases remaining between them. CDR3 size: 15 residues. This chain's CDR3 is CSARDSGGGSDGYTF. DNA for the CDR3: TGCAGTGCTAGAGATTCCGGGGGGGGCTCGGATGGCTACACCTTC.

The rearrangement joins TRBV3-1 to TRBJ2-5; D is possibly TRBD2 (6 bases). The ends were cut back, 1 base at V and 5 bases at J, with 20 bases in the middle. This CDR3 is built from 17 residues. Germline V lookup: CDR1 LGHDT, CDR2 YNNKEL (reference sequence). The CDR3 loop reads CASSQVGVAALKETQYF. As DNA, the CDR3 is TGTGCCAGCAGCCAAGTAGGGGTAGCGGCCCTGAAGGAGACCCAGTACTTC.

This clonotype was observed a few times. CDR3 region: CATILAGFSYEQYF. The CDR3 DNA reads as TGTGCCACGATCCTAGCGGGGTTCTCCTACGAGCAGTACTTC. The rearrangement joins TRBV9 to TRBJ2-7; 9 nucleotides align to TRBD2. Germline CDR1 reads SGDLS; CDR2 reads YYNGEE. This CDR3 has 14 residues. Trimming at V came to 9 bases and at J to 0 bases, leaving 7 bases not matched to a gene.

This clonotype turned up a few times. This rearrangement joins TRBV7-8 to TRBJ2-4, with D perhaps matching TRBD2 (6 bases). Germline CDR1 SGHVS, CDR2 FQNEAQ. The CDR3 has 14 amino acids. The germline V and J ends were trimmed by 5 bases and 11 bases, with 19 bases remaining between them. This CDR3 is CASSHSGTPFLQYF. DNA for the CDR3: TGTGCCAGCAGCCACTCCGGGACTCCTTTTCTTCAGTACTTC.

J is TRBJ2-3 and V is TRBV27; D not resolved. CDR3 length: 13 residues. Germline loops: CDR1 MNHEY, CDR2 SMNVEV (reference sequence). Trimming took 6 bases from V and 8 from J, leaving 15 bases between them. In DNA, the CDR3 is TGTGCCAGCAGCGTGGGGTGGGAAGGTACGCAGTATTTT. Its translation: CASSVGWEGTQYF.

V is TRBV21-1 and J is TRBJ2-4; the D call TRBD2 from the table was never checked on the DNA. TRBV21-1 is termed a pseudogene. The CDR3 extends over 15 amino acids. CDR3 protein: CARNGPFESKNIQYF. The CDR3 DNA reads as TGTGCCAGGAACGGGCCCTTCGAGAGCAAAAACATTCAGTACTTC.

This clonotype was observed a handful of times. V is TRBV7-2 and J is TRBJ2-7, with D perhaps given as TRBD1 or TRBD2 (5 bases each). Trimming cost V 1 base and J 3 bases, with 13 bases left between them. CDR1 and CDR2 (germline): SGHTA, FQGNSA. The CDR3 is made up of 15 amino acids. The chain's CDR3 is CASSLGRGPFYEQYF. Written as DNA, the CDR3 is TGTGCCAGCAGCTTAGGCCGGGGCCCATTCTACGAGCAGTACTTC.

V gene TRBV29-1 combines with J gene TRBJ2-1, with 8 bases that match TRBD1. CDR3 size: 14 residues. Germline V gene sequence: CDR1 SQVTM, CDR2 ANQGSEA. V gave up 6 bases and J gave up 3 bases; unmatched junction bases: 7. CDR3 protein: CSVIRQGSYNEQFF. For the CDR3, the DNA is TGCAGCGTCATAAGACAGGGGAGCTACAATGAGCAGTTCTTC.

This clonotype was seen more than once but under ten times. The chain recombines TRBV7-9 with TRBJ2-5, with D uncertain. CDR3 size: 14 residues. The V end was cut by 5 bases, the J end by 5 bases, with 15 bases between. The germline V gene has CDR1 SEHNR and CDR2 FQNEAQ (reference sequence). CDR3 DNA sequence: TGTGCCAGCAGCGGGATCTGGCAGAGCGAGACCCAGTACTTC. Protein: CASSGIWQSETQYF.

V is TRBV20-1 and J is TRBJ2-7; TRBD2 might be the D (5 bases). The CDR3 sequence is 11 residues long. V was clipped by 2 bases and J by 8 bases, with 10 bases between them. The germline CDR1 and CDR2 sequences are DFQATT and SNEGSKA (reference sequence). Here the CDR3 DNA reads TGCAGTGCTAGACTACTAGGGCAGCAGTACTTC. This sequence encodes CSARLLGQQYF.